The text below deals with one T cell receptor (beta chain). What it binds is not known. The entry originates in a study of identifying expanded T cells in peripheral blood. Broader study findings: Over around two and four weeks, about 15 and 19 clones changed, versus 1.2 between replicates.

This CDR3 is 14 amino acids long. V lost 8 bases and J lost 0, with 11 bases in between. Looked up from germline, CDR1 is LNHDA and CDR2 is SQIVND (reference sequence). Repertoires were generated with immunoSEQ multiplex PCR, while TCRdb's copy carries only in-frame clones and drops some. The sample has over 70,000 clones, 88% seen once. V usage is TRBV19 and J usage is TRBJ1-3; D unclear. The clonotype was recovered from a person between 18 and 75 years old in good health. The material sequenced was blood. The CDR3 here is CASGERSSGNTIYF. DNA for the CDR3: TGTGCCAGTGGGGAAAGGAGCTCTGGAAACACCATATATTTT.